This TCR beta chain was documented in a study of Graves' ophthalmopathy and Graves' hyperthyroidism. On the study more broadly: Before any treatment, peripheral blood was taken at the initial diagnosis.

No donor had other autoimmune disease, uncontrolled infection, pregnancy or lactation. RNA transcripts were the template, and TCR beta CDR3 regions were amplified from them. First-round RT-PCR employed HTBI primers, with a second-round multiplex PCR after it. TCRdb fed the multiplex PCR reads into MiXCR, producing one record per CDR3 protein. The table includes 200,000 to 300,000 distinct CDR3 sequences, roughly 50% detected once. Germline lookup yields CDR1 MDHEN and CDR2 SYDVKM. The V end was cut by 4 bases, the J end by 4 bases, with 28 bases between. CDR3 length equals 19 residues. The genes are TRBV28 and TRBJ1-2; D ambiguous. This TCR came from an adult man with Graves' ophthalmopathy. The specimen was peripheral blood. This CDR3 is CASSYSTSDSRTPGYGYTF. CDR3 in DNA: TGTGCCAGCAGTTACTCGACCAGCGATTCGCGGACCCCTGGCTATGGCTACACCTTC.